A single sample gave rise to the 27 T cell receptor beta chains below, sequenced in a study of T cell repertoires in cytomegalovirus infection (dated by TCRdb to about 2019). Sequencing was performed on an Illumina HiSeq 1500. The public reads were run again by TCRdb, first through fastp at Q25 and then through MiXCR, and only productive beta chains were kept. Entries that share a CDR3 protein sequence are merged under the most common genes and DNA. In this sample the table shows 160,000 or so distinct CDR3 sequences, 15% to 20% of which occur a single time. Clones ranked in the top ten supply roughly a sixth of the sample. The sequenced sample consisted of CD8+ T cells from PBMCs. These receptors were obtained from a human donor in good health (CMV status not recorded). Some clones in this sample may be carry-over from other donors' samples.

The sample holds many counts of this clonotype. This chain uses TRBV7-6 with TRBJ1-1; possible D gene TRBD1, 6 bases. This CDR3 region has 14 residues. CDR1 SGHVS and CDR2 FNYEAQ come from the germline V gene. V lost 1 base, J lost 5 bases, and 11 bases lay in between. For the CDR3, the DNA is TGTGCCAGCAGCTTAGGGGGGGCGGGAACTGAAGCTTTCTTT. Its protein product is CASSLGGAGTEAFF.

The table lists this clonotype with a few counts. V usage is TRBV7-2 and J usage is TRBJ1-3; 10 nucleotides line up with TRBD1. Germline V gene sequence: CDR1 SGHTA, CDR2 FQGNSA. Germline trimming cut 3 bases from V and 4 bases from J; bases unmatched to any gene: 9. The CDR3 has 17 residues. Here the CDR3 DNA reads TGTGCCAGCAGCTTCGTTTCTGACAGGGGGCAAGGAAACACCATATATTTT. It translates to CASSFVSDRGQGNTIYF.

This clonotype was found a few times. J is TRBJ1-1 and V is TRBV7-6, with a weak D call TRBD1 (5 bases). Trimming took off 5 bases at V and 1 base at J, with 17 bases between the two ends. The CDR3 consists of 16 residues. Germline CDR1 is SGHVS and CDR2 is FNYEAQ. In DNA form, the CDR3 reads TGTGCCAGCAGCCCAGAAATGGGGGAGGGGAACACTGAAGCTTTCTTT. Translating gives CASSPEMGEGNTEAFF.

J is TRBJ2-3 and V is TRBV6-6; TRBD2 aligns across 9 bases. Germline loops: CDR1 MNHNY, CDR2 SVGAGI (reference sequence). The J segment lost 2 bases and the V segment lost 1 base, leaving 10 bases of the junction unmatched. The CDR3 sequence is 18 residues long. Here the CDR3 reads CASSYFHQTSGYTDTQYF. The CDR3 DNA reads as TGTGCCAGCAGTTACTTCCACCAGACTAGCGGATACACAGATACGCAGTATTTT.

By share, this clonotype ranks as hyperexpanded. The chain is built from TRBV28 and TRBJ2-5; D may be TRBD1 (5 bases). Per the germline V gene, CDR1 is MDHEN and CDR2 is SYDVKM. The CDR3 loop spans 13 amino acids. The germline V and J ends were trimmed by 1 base and 2 bases, with 5 bases remaining between them. CDR3 in amino acids: CASSLYRQETQYF. For the CDR3, the DNA is TGTGCCAGCAGTTTATACAGGCAAGAGACCCAGTACTTC.

This clonotype has at least ten counts. This chain links TRBV7-2 with TRBJ2-5; a weak D match, TRBD2 (6 bases). The CDR3 is 15 amino acids. Looked up from germline, CDR1 is SGHTA and CDR2 is FQGNSA. The germline V and J ends were trimmed by 4 bases and 3 bases, with 15 bases remaining between them. This chain's CDR3 is CASSSPGTEEETQYF. The CDR3 bases are TGTGCCAGCAGCTCCCCCGGGACTGAAGAAGAGACCCAGTACTTC.

The chain uses TRBV6-2 or TRBV6-3 and TRBJ2-1; TRBD2 matches 11 bases. The CDR3 length is 13 residues. J lost 9 bases, V lost 8 bases, and 6 bases had no gene match. Germline CDR1 MNHEY, CDR2 SVGEGT. The CDR3 DNA follows: TGTGCCAGCGATAGCGGGAGGGCCGTTGAGCAGTTCTTC. Translating gives CASDSGRAVEQFF.

The chain is built from TRBV14 and TRBJ2-3; D ambiguous. The CDR3 totals 14 residues. With 0 bases removed from V and 3 bases from J, the gap between germline ends came to 7 bases. Germline lookup yields CDR1 SGHDN and CDR2 FVKESK. CDR3 region: CASSQETVTDTQYF. The CDR3, as DNA: TGTGCCAGCAGCCAAGAGACCGTAACAGATACGCAGTATTTT.

This clonotype was detected a few times. The chain carries TRBV27 and TRBJ2-1; no clear D. The V end was cut by 6 bases, the J end by 3 bases, with 18 bases between. Germline CDR1 and CDR2: MNHEY and SMNVEV (reference sequence). The CDR3 contains 16 residues. In nucleotides, the CDR3 is TGTGCCAGCAGCCCCAGAGCTGCCGTCCTCTACAATGAGCAGTTCTTC. Translated, it gives CASSPRAAVLYNEQFF.

This rearrangement joins TRBV7-9 to TRBJ2-1, with 7 bases fitting TRBD2. The CDR3 runs to 15 residues. Unmatched junction bases numbered 10, after V lost 1 base and J lost 10 bases. Germline CDR1 SEHNR, CDR2 FQNEAQ (reference sequence). CDR3 loop: CASSLGLATVLEQFF. DNA for the CDR3: TGTGCCAGCAGCTTAGGACTAGCCACAGTTTTGGAGCAGTTCTTC.

The chain carries TRBV25-1 and TRBJ2-3; D unclear. This CDR3 region has 18 residues. The V gene's germline CDR1 is MGHDK and CDR2 SYGVNS. V shed 1 base and J shed 3 bases, with 20 bases lying between them. This chain's CDR3 is CASSESSPEKRVTDTQYF. Here the CDR3 DNA reads TGTGCCAGCAGTGAATCTTCTCCGGAGAAAAGGGTTACAGATACGCAGTATTTT.

This clonotype has a handful of counts. This chain joins TRBV6-2 or TRBV6-3 and TRBJ2-7; 9 bases match TRBD2. Germline CDR1 reads MNHEY; CDR2 reads SVGEGT. The CDR3 extends over 16 amino acids. Trimming at V came to 4 bases and at J to 0 bases, leaving 7 bases not matched to a gene. The CDR3 nucleotides are TGTGCCAGCAGTTGGCCCCCAGCGGGGGGCTCCTACGAGCAGTACTTC. Amino acids: CASSWPPAGGSYEQYF.

The genes are TRBV7-2 and TRBJ2-7, with TRBD1 matching 8 bases. This CDR3 has 15 residues. Germline trimming cut 2 bases from V and 2 bases from J; bases unmatched to any gene: 5. The germline CDR1 and CDR2 sequences are SGHTA and FQGNSA. CDR3 residues: CASSLWGQVTYEQYF. CDR3 in DNA: TGTGCCAGCAGCTTATGGGGACAGGTTACCTACGAGCAGTACTTC.

This clonotype was observed a handful of times. The V and J genes are TRBV4-1 and TRBJ1-1, with TRBD1 matching 9 bases. This CDR3 is 15 amino acids long. Trimming removed 6 bases from V and 3 bases from J; junction bases left unmatched: 8. The germline V gene encodes CDR1 MGHRA and CDR2 YSYEKL. CDR3 sequence (DNA): TGCGCCAGCAGAGAACAGGGGGCGCTGGACACTGAAGCTTTCTTT. Translation gives CASREQGALDTEAFF.

This chain connects TRBV7-9 to TRBJ2-1; no definite D call. With 5 bases removed from V and 5 bases from J, the gap between germline ends came to 10 bases. CDR1 is SEHNR and CDR2 is FQNEAQ in the germline V gene (reference sequence). The length of the CDR3 is 13 residues. The CDR3 is CASSPIYHNEQFF. The CDR3 DNA sequence: TGTGCCAGCAGCCCGATCTACCACAATGAGCAGTTCTTC.

This clonotype was observed a handful of times. The chain employs TRBV29-1 and TRBJ2-7, with TRBD1 matching over 7 bases. The V segment lost 6 bases and the J segment 6 bases; nucleotides outside the gene matches: 8. The V gene's germline CDR1 is SQVTM and CDR2 ANQGSEA. This CDR3 contains 12 residues. The CDR3 loop is CSVRDSPFEQYF. The CDR3, as DNA: TGCAGCGTGAGGGACAGCCCTTTCGAGCAGTACTTC.

The V gene is TRBV7-9, the J gene TRBJ1-3; 9 nucleotides line up with TRBD1. From germline, CDR1 is SEHNR and CDR2 FQNEAQ (reference sequence). Trimming at V came to 3 bases and at J to 7 bases, leaving 13 bases not matched to a gene. The CDR3 length is 17 residues. CDR3 loop: CASSLGTGLSTGNTIYF. CDR3 nucleotides: TGTGCCAGCAGCTTGGGGACAGGGTTGTCGACGGGGAACACCATATATTTT.

The rearrangement joins TRBV7-9 to TRBJ2-1; D call uncertain. The CDR3 runs 15 residues. Looked up from germline, CDR1 is SEHNR and CDR2 is FQNEAQ (reference sequence). With 2 bases removed from V and 6 bases from J, the gap between germline ends came to 14 bases. CDR3 amino acids: CASSLRQKYSNEQFF. CDR3 bases: TGTGCCAGCAGCTTACGGCAGAAATACTCCAATGAGCAGTTCTTC. Filled out from reference TRBV7-9 and TRBJ2-1, the complete variable domain reads DTGVSQNPRHKITKRGQNVTFRCDPISEHNRLYWYRQTLGQGPEFLTYFQNEAQLEKSRLLSDRFSAERPKGSFSTLEIQRTEQGDSAMYLCASSLRQKYSNEQFFGPGTRLTVL.

In this sample, this clonotype turned up a few times. This sequence joins TRBV7-2 and TRBJ2-4; D uncertain. CDR1 SGHTA and CDR2 FQGNSA come from the germline V gene. The V gene lost 1 base and the J gene lost 4 bases, with 14 bases spanning the gap. The CDR3 has 16 residues. For the CDR3, the DNA is TGTGCCAGCAGCTTAGAATTAGGGTGGCTTAAAAACATTCAGTACTTC. Translated: CASSLELGWLKNIQYF.

This clonotype has more than one count but fewer than ten. The chain carries TRBV5-6 and TRBJ2-2, with 7 positions matching TRBD2. This CDR3 region has 18 residues. The junction had 13 bases not matched to a gene; V was cut back by 2 bases and J by 3 bases. Germline V CDR1 and CDR2: SGHDT, YYEEEE. CDR3 in amino acids: CASSLSRAPSGDTGELFF. The CDR3 DNA follows: TGTGCCAGCAGCTTATCAAGAGCCCCTAGCGGTGACACCGGGGAGCTGTTTTTT.

V is TRBV7-9 and J is TRBJ1-1; D gene unclear. The V end lost 4 bases, the J end lost 3 bases, and 9 bases lay between the germline ends. The CDR3 consists of 13 residues. Germline V lookup: CDR1 SEHNR, CDR2 FQNEAQ (reference sequence). The CDR3 here is CASSSAKHTEAFF. In DNA form, the CDR3 reads TGTGCCAGCAGCTCGGCTAAACACACTGAAGCTTTCTTT.

This clonotype was recorded a few times. V is TRBV11-2 and J is TRBJ2-5, with 10 positions matching TRBD2. Trimming at V came to 4 bases and at J to 0 bases, leaving 2 bases not matched to a gene. CDR3 length: 15 residues. Per germline, CDR1 SGHAT and CDR2 FQNNGV. This chain's CDR3 is CASSWTSGDQETQYF. CDR3 coding DNA: TGTGCCAGCAGCTGGACTAGCGGAGACCAAGAGACCCAGTACTTC.

V is TRBV7-9 and J is TRBJ1-4, with D maybe TRBD1 (5 bases). The germline gives CDR1 SEHNR, CDR2 FQNEAQ (reference sequence). The CDR3 runs to 15 residues. The V and J ends lost 1 base and 3 bases respectively, with 9 bases between them. The CDR3 loop is CASSLVQGPNEKLFF. The CDR3 DNA sequence: TGTGCCAGCAGCTTAGTGCAGGGACCTAATGAAAAACTGTTTTTT.

This clonotype was seen more than once but under ten times. The V gene is TRBV24-1, the J gene TRBJ2-1; the match to TRBD2 covers 14 bases. Germline assignment: CDR1 KGHDR and CDR2 SFDVKD. The ends lost 3 bases at V and 8 bases at J; junction bases unmatched: 2. This CDR3 contains 15 residues. The DNA of the CDR3 is TGTGCCACCAGTGATGGGACTAGCGGGAGAGATGAGCAGTTCTTC. Translation: CATSDGTSGRDEQFF.

The V and J genes are TRBV11-2 and TRBJ2-7; D not resolved. Germline V CDR1 and CDR2: SGHAT, FQNNGV. The CDR3 totals 17 residues. Trimming cost V 1 base and J 1 base, with 17 bases left between them. The CDR3 spells CASSLAWGPLGSYEQYF. The CDR3 DNA reads as TGTGCCAGCAGCTTAGCTTGGGGTCCCCTTGGGTCCTACGAGCAGTACTTC.

This clonotype was detected only a few times. This sequence joins TRBV6-5 and TRBJ2-1; possible D gene TRBD1, 6 bases. The CDR3 is 16 residues long. Germline CDR1 and CDR2: MNHEY and SVGAGI. The V gene lost 0 bases and the J gene lost 3 bases, with 12 bases spanning the gap. This chain's CDR3 is CASSYSRTAFYNEQFF. CDR3 sequence (DNA): TGTGCCAGCAGTTACTCGAGGACAGCCTTCTACAATGAGCAGTTCTTC.

This clonotype was detected a few times. The chain has TRBV7-2 and TRBJ2-3; possible D gene TRBD2, 6 bases. The germline V and J ends were trimmed by 4 bases and 6 bases, with 17 bases remaining between them. Per the germline V gene, CDR1 is SGHTA and CDR2 is FQGNSA. CDR3 length equals 15 residues. CDR3 nucleotide sequence: TGTGCCAGCAGCTCGGGACTGATGCTATCGGATACGCAGTATTTT. The encoded protein is CASSSGLMLSDTQYF.